This TCR beta chain was identified in a study of control samples from healthy donors and cancer patients. Deletions cut 3 bases from V and 6 bases from J, with 14 bases between. Germline lookup yields CDR1 SNHLY and CDR2 FYNNEI. The CDR3 contains 15 residues. Profiling relied on immunoSEQ multiplex PCR, and the TCRdb table lists in-frame clones only, not all of them. The sample consists of about 160,000 clones, over 95% of them appearing once. The chain is built from TRBV2 and TRBJ1-4, with a tentative D call TRBD1 (6 bases). The origin of this receptor is a woman in her 30s in good health. Sequences were obtained from blood. Here the CDR3 DNA reads TGTGCCAGCAGTGACAGGGCAGGGGTTGATGAAAAACTGTTTTTT. This sequence encodes CASSDRAGVDEKLFF.